This T cell receptor beta chain was sequenced for a study of cytomegalovirus exposure and HLA in healthy donors. Using immunoSEQ multiplex PCR, the repertoire was profiled, and TCRdb retains in-frame clones only, with some absent. The sample gives some 160,000 clones, about 88% of which show up once; approximately 3% is in the top ten. The trim removed 3 bases at V and 0 bases at J, leaving 5 bases unmatched. This CDR3 has 16 residues. In germline, CDR1 is SGHRS, CDR2 YFSETQ. In regard to this clone: Antigen unknown.

Study results and limitations: The study labeled more than 150 TCR beta chains cytomegalovirus-associated.

The specimen sequenced was PBMCs. This TCR was recovered from a man aged 18-30 years in good health and CMV-seronegative. The chain joins TRBV5-1 to TRBJ2-3, with TRBD2 matching over 9 bases. For the CDR3, the DNA is TGCGCCAGCAGCTGGGCTCTAGCGGGGAGCACAGATACGCAGTATTTT. Translated, it gives CASSWALAGSTDTQYF.